The 26 T cell receptor beta chains below come from one sample, sequenced in a study of shared clonotypes between healthy human individuals. The naive CD8 subset, CD45RO-negative cells positively selected for CCR7, excluded terminally differentiated effector memory CD45RA+ cells. The repertoire was sequenced with immunoSEQ multiplex PCR; TCRdb's copy has only in-frame clones and lacks some. This sample has hundreds of thousands of clones, with approximately 95% found just once. Sample: naive CD8+ T cells sorted from blood. The receptors were sampled from a woman between 25 and 40 years old in good health.

The V gene is TRBV7-6, the J gene TRBJ2-6, with D maybe TRBD1 (6 bases). Germline V lookup: CDR1 SGHVS, CDR2 FNYEAQ. This CDR3 is built from 19 residues. V lost 3 bases and J 0 bases, leaving 18 bases between the germline ends. This chain's CDR3 is CASSFSPYRASSGANVLTF. DNA for the CDR3: TGTGCCAGCAGCTTTTCCCCGTACAGGGCGAGCTCTGGGGCCAACGTCCTGACTTTC.

The chain joins TRBV7-9 to TRBJ2-7; unclear D gene. V dropped 5 bases and J dropped 2 bases, with 13 bases sitting between them. Germline CDR1 and CDR2: SEHNR and FQNEAQ (reference sequence). This CDR3 is 14 amino acids long. In nucleotides, the CDR3 is TGTGCCAGCAGCAAGCCTTCAACCACCTACGAGCAGTACTTC. It encodes CASSKPSTTYEQYF. The whole variable domain, remainder taken from reference TRBV7-9 and TRBJ2-7, is DTGVSQNPRHKITKRGQNVTFRCDPISEHNRLYWYRQTLGQGPEFLTYFQNEAQLEKSRLLSDRFSAERPKGSFSTLEIQRTEQGDSAMYLCASSKPSTTYEQYFGPGTRLTVT.

The genes are TRBV7-9 and TRBJ1-1; weak D call: TRBD1 (5 bases). V shed 1 base and J shed 1 base, with 16 bases lying between them. CDR3 length: 17 amino acids. In germline, CDR1 is SEHNR, CDR2 FQNEAQ (reference sequence). CDR3 coding DNA: TGTGCCAGCAGCTTAGGCTCGGGGGGGTGGAAGAACACTGAAGCTTTCTTT. It codes for CASSLGSGGWKNTEAFF.

J is TRBJ2-1 and V is TRBV5-4; TRBD2 agrees at 13 bases. Germline V gene sequence: CDR1 SGHNT, CDR2 YYREEE (reference sequence). The CDR3 consists of 16 residues. With 1 base clipped from V and 5 bases from J, the junction kept 3 bases outside the gene matches. In DNA form, the CDR3 reads TGTGCCAGCAGCTTGTGGGGGACTAGCGGGAACAATGAGCAGTTCTTC. Translating it yields CASSLWGTSGNNEQFF. The whole variable domain, remainder taken from reference TRBV5-4 and TRBJ2-1, is ETGVTQSPTHLIKTRGQQVTLRCSSQSGHNTVSWYQQALGQGPQFIFQYYREEENGRGNFPPRFSGLQFPNYSSELNVNALELDDSALYLCASSLWGTSGNNEQFFGPGTRLTVL.

The V call is TRBV30, the J call TRBJ2-7; unclear D gene. V gave up 3 bases and J gave up 5 bases, with 14 bases separating them. Germline V gene lookup returns CDR1 GTSNPN and CDR2 SVGIG (reference sequence). This CDR3 comprises 13 residues. CDR3 sequence (DNA): TGTGCCTGGAGACATAGAAGCGTCCACGAGCAGTACTTC. Protein product: CAWRHRSVHEQYF.

The rearrangement joins TRBV7-8 to TRBJ2-1; TRBD2 aligns across 9 bases. The junction had 6 bases not matched to a gene; V was cut back by 2 bases and J by 7 bases. The V gene's germline CDR1 is SGHVS and CDR2 FQNEAQ. CDR3 length: 15 amino acids. The CDR3 protein is CASSLIAGAGNEQFF. For the CDR3, the DNA is TGTGCCAGCAGCTTAATAGCGGGAGCAGGGAATGAGCAGTTCTTC.

The gene calls are TRBV28 and TRBJ2-7; TRBD1 might be the D (5 bases). The CDR3 runs to 15 residues. V was shortened by 5 bases and J by 1 base, with 15 bases between the two germline ends. From germline, CDR1 is MDHEN and CDR2 SYDVKM. This chain's CDR3 is CASSQPRVTSYEQYF. Written as DNA, the CDR3 is TGTGCCAGCAGTCAGCCCAGGGTTACATCCTACGAGCAGTACTTC.

V usage is TRBV30 and J usage is TRBJ2-7, with 7 bases aligning to TRBD2. In germline, CDR1 is GTSNPN, CDR2 SVGIG (reference sequence). This CDR3 contains 13 residues. V gave up 3 bases and J gave up 3 bases; unmatched junction bases: 5. The CDR3, as DNA: TGTGCCTGGAGATCTCGGACTAGCTACGAGCAGTACTTC. As protein: CAWRSRTSYEQYF. The full variable domain, rest sourced from reference TRBV30 and TRBJ2-7, is SQTIHQWPATLVQPVGSPLSLECTVEGTSNPNLYWYRQAAGRGLQLLFYSVGIGQISSEVPQNLSASRPQDRQFILSSKKLLLSDSGFYLCAWRSRTSYEQYFGPGTRLTVT.

The chain couples TRBV28 to TRBJ1-1, with D uncertain. Trimming shortened V by 4 bases and J by 4 bases, and 4 bases separated the two germline ends. The CDR3 is made up of 11 amino acids. Germline values: CDR1 MDHEN, CDR2 SYDVKM. CDR3 amino acids: CASSYGTEAFF. CDR3 nucleotide sequence: TGTGCCAGCAGTTACGGCACTGAAGCTTTCTTT.

The CDR3 spells CASTPSGTPSYEQYF. In DNA, the CDR3 is TGTGCCAGCACCCCGAGCGGGACACCCTCCTACGAGCAGTACTTC. V is TRBV27 and J is TRBJ2-7, with TRBD2 as a possible D gene (7 bases). Trimming pared 7 bases from V and 0 bases from J, leaving 16 bases between. This CDR3 has 15 amino acids. In germline, CDR1 is MNHEY, CDR2 SMNVEV (reference sequence).

The chain couples TRBV7-9 to TRBJ2-5, with D tentatively TRBD1 or TRBD2 (5 bases each). The CDR3 consists of 14 residues. The V and J ends lost 3 bases and 5 bases respectively, with 13 bases between them. CDR1 is SEHNR and CDR2 is FQNEAQ in the germline V gene (reference sequence). DNA for the CDR3: TGTGCCAGCAGCTTTGGAGGCAGGGCCGAGACCCAGTACTTC. The encoded protein is CASSFGGRAETQYF.

V is TRBV11-2 and J is TRBJ1-1; 9 nucleotides match TRBD1. Germline V gene lookup returns CDR1 SGHAT and CDR2 FQNNGV. Trimming at V came to 7 bases and at J to 5 bases, leaving 8 bases not matched to a gene. The CDR3 runs to 14 residues. CDR3 residues: CASTDTGGDTEAFF. The CDR3 DNA is TGTGCCAGCACCGATACAGGGGGCGATACTGAAGCTTTCTTT.

J is TRBJ1-1 and V is TRBV6-1; a weak D match, TRBD1 (6 bases). Trimming removed 6 bases at V and 0 bases at J, with 14 bases between. CDR1 and CDR2 from the germline V gene are MNHNS and SASEGT. The CDR3 has 15 amino acids. CDR3 sequence: CASSPFGGMNTEAFF. The CDR3 coding sequence is TGTGCCAGCAGCCCCTTTGGGGGCATGAACACTGAAGCTTTCTTT.

This rearrangement joins TRBV7-8 to TRBJ2-7, with 11 bases identical to TRBD2. Trimming cost V 4 bases and J 7 bases; bases outside gene matches: 9. Germline-derived CDR1 and CDR2 are SGHVS and FQNEAQ. The CDR3 consists of 15 residues. CDR3: CASSSSGTSGLEQYF. The CDR3 DNA sequence: TGTGCCAGCAGCTCGTCCGGGACTAGCGGCCTGGAGCAGTACTTC.

The chain is built from TRBV7-3 and TRBJ2-7; TRBD1 or TRBD2 may be the D gene (5 bases each). Germline-derived CDR1 and CDR2 are SGHTA and FQGTGA. The V and J ends lost 8 bases and 4 bases respectively, with 12 bases between them. The CDR3 has 12 amino acids. The CDR3 nucleotides are TGTGCCAGCTCCGGGGCGTTGTACGAGCAGTACTTC. Amino acids: CASSGALYEQYF.

CDR3 residues: CAWSPRTGNQPQHF. In nucleotides, the CDR3 is TGTGCCTGGAGCCCCCGGACAGGGAATCAGCCCCAGCATTTT. The chain employs TRBV30 and TRBJ1-5; TRBD1 matches 8 bases. Trimming removed 3 bases from V and 4 bases from J; junction bases left unmatched: 5. The CDR3 sequence is 14 residues long. Germline V gives CDR1 GTSNPN, CDR2 SVGIG (reference sequence). The full variable domain, rest sourced from reference TRBV30 and TRBJ1-5, is SQTIHQWPATLVQPVGSPLSLECTVEGTSNPNLYWYRQAAGRGLQLLFYSVGIGQISSEVPQNLSASRPQDRQFILSSKKLLLSDSGFYLCAWSPRTGNQPQHFGDGTRLSIL.

This clone appeared a single time. CDR3 nucleotides: TGTGCCAGCAGCTTCGTTAGACTAGCGGGTCTTAACACCGGGGAGCTGTTTTTT. Its protein product is CASSFVRLAGLNTGELFF. V is TRBV13 and J is TRBJ2-2; 10 bases line up with TRBD2. There are 18 residues in the CDR3. V shed 3 bases and J 2 bases; nucleotides not matched to a gene: 9. Germline V CDR1 and CDR2: PRHDT, FYEKMQ (reference sequence).

The gene calls are TRBV5-1 and TRBJ1-4; a possible D gene is TRBD1 (5 bases). Trimming pared 1 base from V and 2 bases from J, leaving 15 bases between. The CDR3 totals 17 residues. Germline CDR1 reads SGHRS; CDR2 reads YFSETQ. In DNA form, the CDR3 reads TGCGCCAGCAGCTTGTTCGGGGGACTGGCGACTAATGAAAAACTGTTTTTT. Its translation: CASSLFGGLATNEKLFF.

V and J are TRBV21-1 and TRBJ2-7; TRBD1, the table's D call, lacks a check against the DNA. TRBV21-1 is a pseudogene segment. The CDR3 covers 15 residues. In DNA form, the CDR3 reads TGTGCCAGCAGCAAAGGGGGGACAGGGTTTTTCGAGCAGTACTTC. Protein product: CASSKGGTGFFEQYF.

The chain has TRBV13 and TRBJ2-5, with D perhaps TRBD1 (6 bases). The germline CDR1 and CDR2 sequences are PRHDT and FYEKMQ (reference sequence). The CDR3 has 14 residues. Trimming removed 5 bases at V and 2 bases at J, with 12 bases between. Written as DNA, the CDR3 is TGTGCCAGCAGCATCAGGGGTATACAAGAGACCCAGTACTTC. Amino acid sequence: CASSIRGIQETQYF.

CDR3 loop: CASSQDWRADTQYF. DNA for the CDR3: TGCGCCAGCAGCCAAGATTGGAGGGCAGATACGCAGTATTTT. The genes are TRBV4-1 and TRBJ2-3, with D perhaps TRBD2 (6 bases). Trimming shortened V by 0 bases and J by 4 bases, and 8 bases separated the two germline ends. Germline-derived CDR1 and CDR2 are MGHRA and YSYEKL. The CDR3 consists of 14 residues.

Comment on this clone: Other DNA variants within this sample encode the same CDR3. This chain uses TRBV7-9 with TRBJ2-7; no definite D call. Trimming cost V 6 bases and J 4 bases, with 7 bases left between them. From germline, CDR1 is SEHNR and CDR2 FQNEAQ (reference sequence). The CDR3 length is 11 residues. In DNA, the CDR3 is TGTGCCAGCAGACAAGGTTACGAGCAGTACTTC. This translates into CASRQGYEQYF.

This clone was counted once. J is TRBJ2-7 and V is TRBV2; TRBD1 agrees at 9 bases. V lost 8 bases to trimming and J lost 3 bases; unmatched junction nucleotides: 8. This CDR3 has 14 amino acids. Germline V CDR1 and CDR2: SNHLY, FYNNEI. CDR3 protein: CASGAGTGRYEQYF. The CDR3 DNA is TGTGCCAGCGGCGCCGGGACAGGGCGCTACGAGCAGTACTTC.

The chain has TRBV28 and TRBJ2-7, with 7 nucleotides matching TRBD1. The CDR3 runs to 13 residues. Germline CDR1 MDHEN, CDR2 SYDVKM. Unmatched junction bases numbered 1, after V lost 5 bases and J lost 0 bases. The CDR3 nucleotides are TGTGCCAGCAGTCCAGGGGGCTCCTACGAGCAGTACTTC. This gives the protein CASSPGGSYEQYF.

To note about this clone: Other DNA variants within this sample encode the same CDR3. V is TRBV19 and J is TRBJ2-7, with 7 bases fitting TRBD1. Germline values: CDR1 LNHDA, CDR2 SQIVND (reference sequence). The length of the CDR3 is 14 residues. Germline trimming cut 1 base from V and 2 bases from J; bases unmatched to any gene: 2. The CDR3 spells CASSIGQGAYEQYF. CDR3 nucleotide sequence: TGTGCCAGTAGTATAGGACAGGGCGCCTACGAGCAGTACTTC.

V gene TRBV13 combines with J gene TRBJ1-4, with D hard to call. The CDR3 is 15 amino acids. The V gene lost 5 bases and the J gene lost 0 bases, with 10 bases spanning the gap. Germline-derived CDR1 and CDR2 are PRHDT and FYEKMQ (reference sequence). The CDR3 region is CASSGMTTTNEKLFF. For the CDR3, the DNA is TGTGCCAGCAGCGGAATGACCACAACTAATGAAAAACTGTTTTTT.